This T cell receptor (beta chain) was retrieved from a study of T cells in Graves' hyperthyroidism and ophthalmopathy (dated by TCRdb to about 2019). Notes on the research overall: To identify TCR V-J signatures that set the groups apart, the researchers used a discovery cohort of 100 or so patients, made up of around 42 with Graves' ophthalmopathy and some 55 with stable Graves' hyperthyroidism. TCR Vbeta CDR3 sequencing of 130 to 150 peripheral blood samples (approximately 44 ophthalmopathy, under 80 hyperthyroidism and around 17 progressor patients) is reported in the paper. An independent validation cohort of some 18 hyperthyroidism patients and approximately 17 patients who later progressed to ophthalmopathy tested prospective prediction of ophthalmopathy. After blood sampling, hyperthyroidism patients were treated with methimazole at a starting dose of 30 mg daily, and ophthalmopathy patients were treated with high-dose intravenous methylprednisolone. In addition, the study compared T-cell repertoires in thyroid tissue and in blood from about six Graves' hyperthyroidism patients. The 95 to 100 discovery patients were divided at random into training and test sets in a 7:3 ratio. General findings and caveats noted by the study authors: No statistical method was used to fix the sample size in advance, and group allocation was not hidden from the investigators. In validation, progression to ophthalmopathy was predicted by the model with nearly 71% sensitivity and roughly 76% specificity, a median of approximately 6.5 months before onset. Ophthalmopathy was separated from stable hyperthyroidism by a 13 V-J signature model, with around 88% sensitivity and just over 81% specificity obtained in cross-validation and 80%/75% obtained in testing. Most expanded thyroid clonotypes (frequency above 0.001) were also found in blood, which suggests that blood repertoires may mirror thyroid immune responses.

Taken from cysteine to phenylalanine, the CDR3 has 11 residues. Only CDR3 DNA is held: 33 bases, read in frame from base 1. Deletion took 7 bases off V and 11 bases off J, with a span of 17 bases between the germline ends. The germline V gene encodes CDR1 SQVTM and CDR2 ANQGSEA. The study excluded patients with uncontrolled infections, other autoimmune diseases, pregnancy or lactation. Diagnoses relied on clinical symptoms, serum thyroxine and TRAb, thyroid ultrasound and orbital computed tomography. Total RNA was extracted using Trizol reagent, and RNA quality was assessed on an Agilent 2100 Bioanalyzer. Amplification of TCR beta CDR3 regions was carried out from RNA transcripts. For the first round of RT-PCR on the TCR CDR3, the HTBI primer set was used together with the Qiagen OneStep RT-PCR kit. Libraries were constructed in a second round of multiplex PCR, after which size selection and purification were performed. Paired-end sequencing of the libraries was performed with 100 bp reads on an Illumina HiSeq2000. As for the authors' bioinformatics: SOAPnuke was used to process the raw data, removing reads that contained adapters or uncalled bases, had a mean Phred below 15, or lacked an exact match to the constant primer or identifier. High-quality paired reads were merged with COPE v1.2.5, and unique nucleotide sequences were defined as clonotypes. Clonotypes were aligned to IMGT TRBV, TRBD and TRBJ reference segments using MiTCR v1.1. The analysis was restricted to V-J combinations with a frequency above 0.0001, which together covered about 99% of the repertoires. A TCS score was defined as the ratio between F50 (clonal expansion) and ExV (chaos), using BLOSUM62-based TCRdist between CDR3 peptides within each V-J. Welch's t-statistics and random forest reduced around 510 V-J features to roughly 13, which were used in a naive Bayes classifier (R e1071). Thyroid-blood repertoire similarity was quantified with the Morisita-Horn index. The public reads were quality trimmed at Q25 with fastp and then assembled into clones with MiXCR by TCRdb, keeping productive beta chains. CDR3 protein duplicates are merged, each entry listing the most common genes and DNA. Clone size and V and J calls follow TCRdb, not the original study. The sample contains approximately 700,000 distinct CDR3 sequences, 45% of them found a single time. The ten largest clones represent under 8% of the sample.

As concerns this clonotype: This clone's antigen is unknown. This may come from a read error, since a much larger clone is one base off.

The rearranged segments are TRBV29-1 and TRBJ1-1; the D gene is perhaps TRBD1, on 6 matching bases. The specimen was peripheral blood or thyroid tissue (not recorded which). This clonotype originated in an adult man with Graves' disease, either hyperthyroidism or ophthalmopathy (not recorded which). The nucleotide sequence is TGCAGCGGTCGGGCGACAGGCGGGGCTTTCTTT. This sequence encodes CSGRATGGAFF. With the rest looked up from the reference TRBV29-1 and TRBJ1-1 genes rather than sequenced, the full variable domain is SAVISQKPSRDICQRGTSLTIQCQVDSQVTMMFWYRQQPGQSLTLIATANQGSEATYESGFVIDKFPISRPNLTFSTLTVSNMSPEDSSIYLCSGRATGGAFFGQGTRLTVV.